A single sample is the source of the 10 T cell receptor beta chains below, sequenced in a study of tumor-infiltrating lymphocytes in primary liver carcinoma. The source material, about 18-31 mg of unsorted bulk tissue, was used to co-extract RNA and DNA. The input was approximately 500 ng total RNA; TCR beta cDNA was made from it with a constant-region primer. Library construction for TCR beta comprised three nested multiplex PCR rounds performed with slightly modified ARM-PCR. TRBV1-TRBV30 forward primers paired with a C-beta reverse primer drove the first two PCR rounds, about 10 cycles each. TCRdb used MiXCR to reprocess the multiplex PCR reads, holding one entry per CDR3 protein. The data hold 45,000 to 55,000 distinct CDR3 sequences, with less than 75% observed a single time. Material for sequencing was liver tumor tissue from sampling region 5. Regarding subset: tumor region T5, tumor centre. Every receptor here comes from a man aged 40-49 years with primary liver carcinoma and hepatitis B virus infection.

This clonotype was observed once. A read error may explain this, as a much larger clone is one base away. This chain links TRBV28 with TRBJ1-4; D is undetermined. Germline V gene data show CDR1 as MDHEN and CDR2 as SYDVKM. The length of the CDR3 is 14 residues. CDR3 nucleotides: TGTACTACGGGGAGCGGGTCCACTAATGAAGAACTGTTTTTT. Amino acid sequence: CTTGSGSTNEELFF.

This clonotype was seen repeatedly, ten times or more. The rearrangement uses TRBV28 and TRBJ1-4; D uncertain. V lost 1 base, J lost 8 bases, and 11 bases lay in between. Germline values: CDR1 MDHEN, CDR2 SYDVKM. The CDR3 extends over 14 amino acids. CDR3 amino acids: CASSLSGEREKLFF. The CDR3 DNA is TGTGCCAGCAGTTTATCAGGAGAGCGGGAAAAACTGTTTTTT.

Comment on this clonotype: One end of the junction varies from germline; a read error may be responsible. V usage is TRBV7-2 and J usage is TRBJ2-2; D is possibly TRBD2 (5 bases). This CDR3 is built from 15 residues. From germline, CDR1 is SGHTA and CDR2 FQGNSA. The CDR3 is CASSFDGVNAGELFF. CDR3 nucleotides: TGTGCCAGCAGCTTCGACGGGGTGAACGCCGGGGAGCTATTTTTT.

This clonotype was seen just once. The chain employs TRBV5-1 and TRBJ2-7; D perhaps matches TRBD1 (6 bases). The CDR3 has 14 amino acids. Trimming took off 6 bases at V and 7 bases at J, with 20 bases between the two ends. CDR1 and CDR2 from the germline V gene are SGHRS and YFSETQ. CDR3 DNA sequence: TGCGCCAGCACCAGGACAGTCCCTCTGGGGGAGCAGTACTTC. It is translated as CASTRTVPLGEQYF.

Comments on this clonotype: Possible read error: a much larger clone is one base away. The conserved phenylalanine or tryptophan normally closing the CDR3 is absent here, so this likely arose from a read error. J is TRBJ1-5 and V is TRBV2, with D maybe TRBD1 (6 bases). The V end was cut by 6 bases, the J end by 0 bases, with 15 bases between. Germline V gene sequence: CDR1 SNHLY, CDR2 FYNNEI. The CDR3 has 16 residues. This chain's CDR3 is CASSADRFSSNQPQHS. In DNA, the CDR3 is TGTGCCAGCAGCGCCGACAGGTTCTCTAGCAATCAGCCCCAGCATTCT.

There are many counts of this clonotype. The J gene is TRBJ2-7, the V gene TRBV6-2 or TRBV6-3, with TRBD2 matching over 10 bases. The CDR3 has 15 amino acids. From germline, CDR1 is MNHEY and CDR2 SVGEGT. The trim removed 2 bases at V and 6 bases at J, leaving 7 bases unmatched. The chain's CDR3 is CASSYGASGSIEQYF. DNA of the CDR3: TGTGCCAGCAGTTACGGAGCTAGCGGGAGTATCGAGCAGTACTTC.

This clonotype was recorded at least ten times. The V call is TRBV12-3 or TRBV12-4, the J call TRBJ1-1; perhaps TRBD1 as D (5 bases). The CDR3 spans 14 residues. V dropped 2 bases and J dropped 10 bases, with 17 bases sitting between them. The DNA of the CDR3 is TGTGCCAGCAGTTTACGCCAGGGAGAGGTGGTAGCTTTCTTT. This gives the protein CASSLRQGEVVAFF.

As for this clonotype: A read error may produce the germline difference seen at one junction end. The V and J genes are TRBV29-1 and TRBJ1-2, with D uncertain. Germline lookup yields CDR1 SQVTM and CDR2 ANQGSEA. This CDR3 has 14 residues. The CDR3 spells CSVARTGLDDGYTF. CDR3 nucleotide sequence: TGCAGCGTTGCCCGGACTGGGCTTGATGATGGTTACACCTTC. Combining the CDR3 with reference TRBV29-1 and TRBJ1-2 gives the whole variable domain SAVISQKPSRDICQRGTSLTIQCQVDSQVTMMFWYRQQPGQSLTLIATANQGSEATYESGFVIDKFPISRPNLTFSTLTVSNMSPEDSSIYLCSVARTGLDDGYTFGSGTRLTVV.

The chain employs TRBV28 and TRBJ2-2; 9 nucleotides align to TRBD2. The germline V gene has CDR1 MDHEN and CDR2 SYDVKM. This CDR3 contains 16 residues. CDR3 residues: CATQREDFWNTGELFF. CDR3 bases: TGTGCAACCCAGCGGGAGGATTTTTGGAACACCGGGGAGCTGTTTTTT.

This clonotype was seen once. An end of the junction does not agree with germline; a read error may underlie this. The chain carries TRBV10-3 and TRBJ2-7; a weak D match, TRBD2 (6 bases). This CDR3 has 15 amino acids. Germline-derived CDR1 and CDR2 are ENHRY and SYGVKD. The CDR3 region is CAISESSEGSTEQYF. CDR3 nucleotides: TGCGCCATCAGTGAGTCTAGCGAGGGCTCTACTGAGCAGTACTTC.